This T cell receptor (beta chain) was obtained from a study of identical twins. General observations from the study: Excess twin sharing in beta out-of-frame sequences was weaker.

CDR3 length equals 14 residues. After removal of 3 bases from V and 2 bases from J, the junction contained 3 bases not matched to a gene. Germline V gene sequence: CDR1 MNHEY, CDR2 SMNVEV (reference sequence). Worth noting for this clonotype: Its antigen is still unknown.

Via MiXCR, TCRdb re-called the 5' RACE reads, giving one row per CDR3 protein. The sample has hundreds of thousands of distinct CDR3 sequences; around 12% are singletons. These sequences were also reported in another study, on yellow fever vaccine responses in identical twins.

Sequencing was carried out using PBMCs. The J gene is TRBJ2-7, the V gene TRBV27, with TRBD1 matching over 8 bases. The clonotype comes from a woman aged 18-29 years in good health. CDR3 bases: TGTGCCAGCAGTTTGGACAGGGTGACCTACGAGCAGTACGTC. Translating it yields CASSLDRVTYEQYV.